The rows below give T cell receptor beta chains drawn from one sample of a study of PD-1 blockade in classical Hodgkin lymphoma. The protocol was immunoSEQ multiplex PCR, while the TCRdb copy is restricted to in-frame clones and leaves out a portion. The data show more than 85,000 clones, around 90% seen once. The sample consisted of peripheral blood mononuclear cells (PBMCs), taken before the fourth cycle of nivolumab. The source is a human donor with classical Hodgkin lymphoma. CDR3s include the opening cysteine and the closing phenylalanine or tryptophan. Each record gives: CDR3 DNA, CDR3 protein, V gene, clone size, J gene, D gene. D genes are given only for firm matches. Clone size is given for some rows only: seen once, a few or many times, or a class if the clone is expanded.

CDR3 DNA: TGTGCCAGCAGCGACGCAGGCTACGAGCAGTACTTC; CDR3 protein: CASSDAGYEQYF; V gene: TRBV9; clone size: NA; J gene: TRBJ2-7; D gene: NA
CDR3 DNA: TGTGCCAGCACGAATTATGACAATGAGCAGTTCTTC; CDR3 protein: CASTNYDNEQFF; V gene: TRBV28; clone size: NA; J gene: TRBJ2-1; D gene: NA
CDR3 DNA: TGTGCCAGCCATCCAGGACTAGTCGATCACATTCAGTACTTC; CDR3 protein: CASHPGLVDHIQYF; V gene: TRBV19; clone size: NA; J gene: TRBJ2-4; D gene: TRBD2
CDR3 DNA: TGTGCCAGCAGTAGAGGGTATACTGAAGCTTTCTTT; CDR3 protein: CASSRGYTEAFF; V gene: TRBV28; clone size: NA; J gene: TRBJ1-1; D gene: NA
CDR3 DNA: TGTGCCAGCAGCCAAGAGGGGACTAGCAGGAACAATGAGCAGTTCTTC; CDR3 protein: CASSQEGTSRNNEQFF; V gene: TRBV4-2; clone size: NA; J gene: TRBJ2-1; D gene: TRBD2
CDR3 DNA: TGTGCCAGTAGTATAACAGGGGTTTCCAACTATGGCTACACCTTC; CDR3 protein: CASSITGVSNYGYTF; V gene: TRBV19; clone size: NA; J gene: TRBJ1-2; D gene: TRBD1
CDR3 DNA: TGTGCTAGTGGTTTGGTACTGGGTCAGCTTCTATCCTACGAGCAGTACTTC; CDR3 protein: CASGLVLGQLLSYEQYF; V gene: TRBV12-5; clone size: few; J gene: TRBJ2-7; D gene: NA
CDR3 DNA: TGTGCCAGCAGCGAGGTGAGCTATGGCTACACCTTC; CDR3 protein: CASSEVSYGYTF; V gene: TRBV11-2; clone size: NA; J gene: TRBJ1-2; D gene: NA
CDR3 DNA: TGTGCCAGCAGCCAAGGGGGAACCTACACAGATACGCAGTATTTT; CDR3 protein: CASSQGGTYTDTQYF; V gene: TRBV4-2; clone size: NA; J gene: TRBJ2-3; D gene: NA
CDR3 DNA: TGTGCCAGCAGCACGAGGAACACTGAAGCTTTCTTT; CDR3 protein: CASSTRNTEAFF; V gene: TRBV7-9; clone size: NA; J gene: TRBJ1-1; D gene: NA
CDR3 DNA: TGTGCCAGCAGCCTCGGGTCTAGCGGGAGGGGCAACATTCAGTACTTC; CDR3 protein: CASSLGSSGRGNIQYF; V gene: TRBV7-2; clone size: NA; J gene: TRBJ2-4; D gene: TRBD2
CDR3 DNA: TGCGCCAGCAACCACGGCAGGGCCGGGCAAGAGACCCAGTACTTC; CDR3 protein: CASNHGRAGQETQYF; V gene: TRBV5-1; clone size: NA; J gene: TRBJ2-5; D gene: NA
CDR3 DNA: TGTGCCAGCAGCCCGACGCCAGGAGTGGGGTATGGCTACACCTTC; CDR3 protein: CASSPTPGVGYGYTF; V gene: TRBV7-2; clone size: NA; J gene: TRBJ1-2; D gene: NA
CDR3 DNA: TGCGCCAGCAGCCAAGAAGGTAGTTTAGGGGTTTGGAACATTCAGTACTTC; CDR3 protein: CASSQEGSLGVWNIQYF; V gene: TRBV4-1; clone size: NA; J gene: TRBJ2-4; D gene: NA